Listed here is a single TCR beta chain. Antigen unknown. This sample is part of a study of T cell responses to AZD1222 COVID-19 vaccine. Points from the study as a whole: Spike-specific TCR breadth rose after two AZD1222 doses, and depth rose as well. Most donors were white British and more were female, and clonal diversity was possibly underestimated.

Repertoires were generated with immunoSEQ multiplex PCR, while TCRdb's copy carries only in-frame clones and drops some. The sample holds about 150,000 clones, roughly 91% seen once. The CDR3 loop spans 12 amino acids. The germline CDR1 and CDR2 sequences are LGHDT and YNNKEL (reference sequence). Trimming stripped 4 bases from V and 2 bases from J, with 4 bases between. Second-dose groups at about 4 or about 12 weeks were pooled. Source: peripheral blood, taken 28 days after the second AZD1222 dose. The V and J genes are TRBV3-1 (or the pseudogene TRBV3-2) and TRBJ2-3; no firm D call. The sequence was collected from an adult who received the AZD1222 COVID-19 vaccine. The CDR3 is CASSRHTDTQYF. DNA of the CDR3: TGTGCCAGCAGCCGCCACACAGATACGCAGTATTTT.